A single sample gave rise to the 11 T cell receptor beta chains below, sequenced in a study of T cells in Graves' hyperthyroidism and ophthalmopathy. Amplification targeted TCR beta CDR3 regions from RNA transcripts. The study used the HTBI primer set for a first-round RT-PCR of the TCR CDR3. Each CDR3 protein gets one entry after TCRdb re-called the multiplex PCR reads with MiXCR. This sample has some 530,000 distinct CDR3 sequences; 22% occur once, and the top ten carry 45% to 55%. The specimen was blood. These receptors all come from a woman aged 70-85 years with Graves' ophthalmopathy.

The CDR3 bases are TGCAGTGCTAGAGATCTCCGGACAGGGAACACCGGGGAGCTGTTTTTT. Its translation: CSARDLRTGNTGELFF. The chain couples TRBV20-1 to TRBJ2-2, with 7 nucleotides matching TRBD1. The CDR3 runs 16 residues. V lost 0 bases and J lost 1; bases outside the gene matches: 5. Germline V lookup: CDR1 DFQATT, CDR2 SNEGSKA (reference sequence).

This clonotype was observed a handful of times. The J gene is TRBJ2-5, the V gene TRBV7-2, with D perhaps TRBD2 (5 bases). V was trimmed by 4 bases and J by 1 base, leaving 10 bases between them. The CDR3 has 14 residues. Germline CDR1 and CDR2: SGHTA and FQGNSA. The CDR3 reads CASSYLSGQETQYF. The CDR3 bases are TGTGCCAGCAGCTACCTGAGCGGCCAAGAGACCCAGTACTTC.

This sequence joins TRBV5-1 and TRBJ2-7, with D perhaps matching TRBD1 or TRBD2 (5 bases each). The length of the CDR3 is 13 residues. In germline, CDR1 is SGHRS, CDR2 YFSETQ. V lost 0 bases and J 4 bases, leaving 8 bases between the germline ends. The chain's CDR3 is CASSLDWGYEQYF. The DNA of the CDR3 is TGCGCCAGCAGCTTGGACTGGGGGTACGAGCAGTACTTC.

This clonotype came up once. CDR3 loop: CASSQGAGGNTGELFF. DNA for the CDR3: TGTGCCAGCAGCCAAGGAGCGGGAGGGAACACCGGGGAGCTGTTTTTT. The chain couples TRBV3-1 to TRBJ2-2; 9 bases line up with TRBD2. The V segment lost 1 base and the J segment 1 base; nucleotides outside the gene matches: 1. Germline-derived CDR1 and CDR2 are LGHDT and YNNKEL (reference sequence). The CDR3 totals 16 residues.

The chain carries TRBV6-2 or TRBV6-3 and TRBJ1-3, with D uncertain. V was pared by 4 bases and J by 2 bases, with 6 bases between. The V gene's germline CDR1 is MNHEY and CDR2 SVGEGT. This CDR3 has 13 residues. Here the CDR3 reads CASSWTAGNTIYF. The CDR3 nucleotides read TGTGCCAGCAGTTGGACCGCTGGAAACACCATATATTTT.

V and J are TRBV5-5 and TRBJ2-3; D could derive from TRBD1 or TRBD2 (5 bases each). The V end was cut by 3 bases, the J end by 0 bases, with 11 bases between. Looked up from germline, CDR1 is SGHKS and CDR2 is YYEKEE (reference sequence). The CDR3 length is 15 residues. For the CDR3, the DNA is TGTGCCAGCAGCTCGGGACGCTCAAGCACAGATACGCAGTATTTT. Its protein product is CASSSGRSSTDTQYF.

This clonotype was seen more than once but under ten times. V and J are TRBV27 and TRBJ2-5; D might be TRBD1 (6 bases). The CDR3 length is 14 residues. The V and J ends lost 6 bases and 4 bases respectively, with 15 bases between them. In germline, CDR1 is MNHEY, CDR2 SMNVEV (reference sequence). CDR3 sequence: CASRRQVGRETQYF. The CDR3, as DNA: TGTGCCAGCAGAAGACAGGTTGGTAGAGAGACCCAGTACTTC.

The rearrangement uses TRBV20-1 and TRBJ2-5; D is unresolved. The CDR3 consists of 10 residues. Germline-derived CDR1 and CDR2 are DFQATT and SNEGSKA (reference sequence). The CDR3 coding sequence is TGCAGCGGCCGTCAAGAGACCCAGTACTTC. Residues: CSGRQETQYF.

This clonotype appeared a few times. The gene calls are TRBV10-3 and TRBJ2-7; the match to TRBD2 covers 9 bases. Germline V gene sequence: CDR1 ENHRY, CDR2 SYGVKD. The V segment lost 3 bases and the J segment 3 bases; nucleotides outside the gene matches: 6. The CDR3 sequence is 15 residues long. The CDR3 DNA is TGTGCCATCAGTGAAATAGCGGGAGTACTCTACGAGCAGTACTTC. The encoded protein is CAISEIAGVLYEQYF.

In its sample, this clonotype was seen a few times. This chain connects TRBV24-1 to TRBJ2-1; perhaps TRBD1 as D (6 bases). CDR1 is KGHDR, CDR2 SFDVKD, per germline. V was shortened by 3 bases and J by 5 bases, with 16 bases between the two germline ends. The CDR3 is made up of 16 amino acids. CDR3 amino acids: CATSDPQGARHNEQFF. Written as DNA, the CDR3 is TGTGCCACCAGTGATCCACAGGGAGCTAGGCACAATGAGCAGTTCTTC.

As concerns this clonotype: This clone may be a read error of a much larger clone one base away. The V gene is TRBV5-1, the J gene TRBJ2-5, with 7 bases matching TRBD1. The better agreement between TRBJ2-1 and the DNA end casts doubt on the J call. The CDR3 has 15 amino acids. Germline V CDR1 and CDR2: SGHRS, YFSETQ. CDR3 coding DNA: TGCGCCAGCAGCTCGACAGGGAGTGGCCAAGAGACCCAGTTCTTC. Translating gives CASSSTGSGQETQFF.